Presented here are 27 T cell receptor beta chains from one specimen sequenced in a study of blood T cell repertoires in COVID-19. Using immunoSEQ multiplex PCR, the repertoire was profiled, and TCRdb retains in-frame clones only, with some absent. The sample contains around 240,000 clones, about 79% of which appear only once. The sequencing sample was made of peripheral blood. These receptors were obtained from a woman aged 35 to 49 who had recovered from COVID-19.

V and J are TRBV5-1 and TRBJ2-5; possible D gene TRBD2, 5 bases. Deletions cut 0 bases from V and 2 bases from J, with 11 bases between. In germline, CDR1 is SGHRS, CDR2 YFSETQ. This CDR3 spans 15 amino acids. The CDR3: CASSLVASRQETQYF. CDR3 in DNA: TGCGCCAGCAGCTTGGTAGCTAGCCGACAAGAGACCCAGTACTTC.

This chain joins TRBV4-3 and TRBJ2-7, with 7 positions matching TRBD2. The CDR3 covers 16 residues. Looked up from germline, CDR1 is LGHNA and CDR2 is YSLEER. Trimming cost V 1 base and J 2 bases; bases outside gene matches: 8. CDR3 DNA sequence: TGCGCCAGCAGCCAAGGGTACTCGGGGGGTGCCTACGAGCAGTACTTC. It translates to CASSQGYSGGAYEQYF.

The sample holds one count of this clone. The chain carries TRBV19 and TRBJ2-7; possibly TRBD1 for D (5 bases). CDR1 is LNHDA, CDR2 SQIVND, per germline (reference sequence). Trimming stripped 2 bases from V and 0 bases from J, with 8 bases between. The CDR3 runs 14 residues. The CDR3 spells CASSIQGGSYEQYF. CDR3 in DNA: TGTGCCAGTAGTATACAGGGTGGCTCCTACGAGCAGTACTTC.

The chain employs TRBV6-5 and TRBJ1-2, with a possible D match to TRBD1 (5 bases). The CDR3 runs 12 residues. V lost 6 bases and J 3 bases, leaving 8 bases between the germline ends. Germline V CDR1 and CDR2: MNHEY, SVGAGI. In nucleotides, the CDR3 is TGTGCCAGCAGATCACAGGACTATGGCTACACCTTC. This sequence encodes CASRSQDYGYTF.

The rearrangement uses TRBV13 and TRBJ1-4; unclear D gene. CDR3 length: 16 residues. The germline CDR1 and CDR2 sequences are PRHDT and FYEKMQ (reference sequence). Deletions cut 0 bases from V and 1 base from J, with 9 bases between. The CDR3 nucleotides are TGTGCCAGCAGCTTAGGCCGACAAATAACTAATGAAAAACTGTTTTTT. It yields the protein CASSLGRQITNEKLFF.

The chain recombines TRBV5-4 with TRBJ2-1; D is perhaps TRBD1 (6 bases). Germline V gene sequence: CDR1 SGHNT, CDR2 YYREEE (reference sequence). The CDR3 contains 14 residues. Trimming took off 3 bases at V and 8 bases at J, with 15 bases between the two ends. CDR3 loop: CASSSRTAGDEQFF. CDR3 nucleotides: TGTGCCAGCAGCTCCCGGACAGCTGGCGATGAGCAGTTCTTC. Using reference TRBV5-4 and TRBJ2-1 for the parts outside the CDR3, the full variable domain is ETGVTQSPTHLIKTRGQQVTLRCSSQSGHNTVSWYQQALGQGPQFIFQYYREEENGRGNFPPRFSGLQFPNYSSELNVNALELDDSALYLCASSSRTAGDEQFFGPGTRLTVL.

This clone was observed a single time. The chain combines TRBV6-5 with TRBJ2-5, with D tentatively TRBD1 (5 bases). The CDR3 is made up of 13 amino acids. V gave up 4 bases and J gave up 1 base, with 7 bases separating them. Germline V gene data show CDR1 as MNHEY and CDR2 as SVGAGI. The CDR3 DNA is TGTGCCAGCAGTTCGGACATCCAAGAGACCCAGTACTTC. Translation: CASSSDIQETQYF.

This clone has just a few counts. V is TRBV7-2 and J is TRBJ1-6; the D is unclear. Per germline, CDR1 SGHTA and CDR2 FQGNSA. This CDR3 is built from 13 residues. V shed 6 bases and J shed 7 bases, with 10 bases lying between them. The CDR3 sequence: CASSFDGNSPLHF. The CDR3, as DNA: TGTGCCAGCAGTTTTGACGGGAATTCACCCCTCCACTTT.

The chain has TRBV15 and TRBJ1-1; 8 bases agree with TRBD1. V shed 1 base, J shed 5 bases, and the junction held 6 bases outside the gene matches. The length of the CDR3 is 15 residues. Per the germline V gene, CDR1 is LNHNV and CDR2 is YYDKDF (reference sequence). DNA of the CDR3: TGTGCCACCAGCAGAGGACAGGGGCTTTGGACTGAAGCTTTCTTT. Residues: CATSRGQGLWTEAFF.

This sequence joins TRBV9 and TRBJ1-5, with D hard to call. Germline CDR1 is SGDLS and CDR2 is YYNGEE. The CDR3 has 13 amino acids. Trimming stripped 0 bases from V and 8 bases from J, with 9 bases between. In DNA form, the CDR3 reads TGTGCCAGCAGCGTAGGTCTGGGAGAGCCCCAGCATTTT. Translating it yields CASSVGLGEPQHF.

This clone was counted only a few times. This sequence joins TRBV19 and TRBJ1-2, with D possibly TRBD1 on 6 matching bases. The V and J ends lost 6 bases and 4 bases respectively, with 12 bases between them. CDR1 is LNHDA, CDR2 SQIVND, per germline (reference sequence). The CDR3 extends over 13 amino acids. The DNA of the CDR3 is TGTGCCAGTAGGGTACAGGGTCTCTATGGCTACACCTTC. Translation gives CASRVQGLYGYTF.

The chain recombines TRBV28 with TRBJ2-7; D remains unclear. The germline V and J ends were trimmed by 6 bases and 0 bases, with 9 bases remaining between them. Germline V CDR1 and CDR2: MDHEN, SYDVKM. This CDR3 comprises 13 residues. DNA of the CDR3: TGTGCCAGCAGGTGGCAGTTCTCCTACGAGCAGTACTTC. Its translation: CASRWQFSYEQYF.

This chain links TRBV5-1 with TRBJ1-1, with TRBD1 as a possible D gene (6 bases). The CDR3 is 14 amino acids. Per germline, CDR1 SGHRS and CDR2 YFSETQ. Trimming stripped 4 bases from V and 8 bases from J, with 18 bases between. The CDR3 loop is CASSLQTTGFEAFF. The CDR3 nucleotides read TGCGCCAGCAGCCTGCAGACGACAGGTTTCGAAGCTTTCTTT.

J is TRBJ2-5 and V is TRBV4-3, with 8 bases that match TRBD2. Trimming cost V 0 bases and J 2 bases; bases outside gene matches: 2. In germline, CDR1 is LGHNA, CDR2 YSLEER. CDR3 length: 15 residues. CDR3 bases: TGCGCCAGCAGCCAAGAGCGGGGGGCTCAAGAGACCCAGTACTTC. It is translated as CASSQERGAQETQYF.

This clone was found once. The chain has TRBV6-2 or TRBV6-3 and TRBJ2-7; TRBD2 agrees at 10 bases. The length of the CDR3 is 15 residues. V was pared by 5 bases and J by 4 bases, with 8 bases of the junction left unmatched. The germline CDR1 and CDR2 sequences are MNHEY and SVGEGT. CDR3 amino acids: CASSLIAGGVYEQYF. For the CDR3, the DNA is TGTGCCAGCAGTCTCATAGCGGGGGGCGTTTACGAGCAGTACTTC.

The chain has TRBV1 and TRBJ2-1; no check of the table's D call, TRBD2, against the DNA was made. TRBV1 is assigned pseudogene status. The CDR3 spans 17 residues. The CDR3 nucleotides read TGCACCAGCAGCCCACTACTAGCGGGGGGGAAGTACAATGAGCAGTTCTTC. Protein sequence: CTSSPLLAGGKYNEQFF.

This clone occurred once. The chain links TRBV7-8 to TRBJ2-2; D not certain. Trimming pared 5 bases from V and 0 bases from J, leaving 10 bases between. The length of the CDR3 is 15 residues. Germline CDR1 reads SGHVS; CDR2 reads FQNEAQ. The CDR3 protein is CASSPRGSNTGELFF. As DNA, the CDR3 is TGTGCCAGCAGCCCCCGCGGTTCGAACACCGGGGAGCTGTTTTTT.

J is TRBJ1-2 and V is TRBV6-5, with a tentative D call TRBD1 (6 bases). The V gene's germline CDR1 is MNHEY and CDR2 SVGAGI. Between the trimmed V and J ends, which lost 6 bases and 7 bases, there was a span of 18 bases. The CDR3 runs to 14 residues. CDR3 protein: CASRNIGQPRGYTF. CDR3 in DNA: TGTGCCAGCAGAAATATAGGACAGCCCCGTGGCTACACCTTC.

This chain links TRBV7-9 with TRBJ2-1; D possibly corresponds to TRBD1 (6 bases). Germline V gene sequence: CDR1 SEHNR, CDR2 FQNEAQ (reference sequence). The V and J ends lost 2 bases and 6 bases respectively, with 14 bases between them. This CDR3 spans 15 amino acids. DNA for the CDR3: TGTGCCAGCAGCTTACAACAGGGCAACCTCAATGAGCAGTTCTTC. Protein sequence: CASSLQQGNLNEQFF.

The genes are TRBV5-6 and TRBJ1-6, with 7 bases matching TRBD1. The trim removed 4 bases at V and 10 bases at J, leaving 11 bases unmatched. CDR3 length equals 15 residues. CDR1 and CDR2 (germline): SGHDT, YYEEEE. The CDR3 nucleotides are TGTGCCAGCAGCCGCCCAGGGACAGTTGCCTCACCCCTCCACTTT. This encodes CASSRPGTVASPLHF.

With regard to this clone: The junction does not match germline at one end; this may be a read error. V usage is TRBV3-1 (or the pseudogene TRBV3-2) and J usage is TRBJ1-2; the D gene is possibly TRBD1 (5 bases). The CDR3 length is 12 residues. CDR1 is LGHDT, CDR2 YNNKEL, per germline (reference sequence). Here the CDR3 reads CASSQAGYGYTF. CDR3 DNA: TGTGCCAGCAGTCAAGCAGGGTATGGCTACACCTTC.

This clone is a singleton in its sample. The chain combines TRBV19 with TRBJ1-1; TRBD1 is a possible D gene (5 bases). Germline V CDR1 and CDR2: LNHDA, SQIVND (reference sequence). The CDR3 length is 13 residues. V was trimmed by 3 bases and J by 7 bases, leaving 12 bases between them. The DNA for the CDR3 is TGTGCCAGTAGTATCAGGTTAGGGGTTGAAGCTTTCTTT. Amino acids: CASSIRLGVEAFF.

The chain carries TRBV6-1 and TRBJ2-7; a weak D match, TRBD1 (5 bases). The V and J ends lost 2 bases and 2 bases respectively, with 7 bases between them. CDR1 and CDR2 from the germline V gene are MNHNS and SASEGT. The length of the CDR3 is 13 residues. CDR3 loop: CASSESGTYEQYF. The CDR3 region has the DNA TGTGCCAGCAGTGAATCAGGGACCTACGAGCAGTACTTC.

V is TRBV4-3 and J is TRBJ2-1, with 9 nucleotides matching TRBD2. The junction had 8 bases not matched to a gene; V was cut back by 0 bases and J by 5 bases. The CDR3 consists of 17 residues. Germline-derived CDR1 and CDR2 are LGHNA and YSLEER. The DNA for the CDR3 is TGCGCCAGCAGCCAAGAGTTGTCTAGCGGGGTCAACAATGAGCAGTTCTTC. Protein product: CASSQELSSGVNNEQFF.

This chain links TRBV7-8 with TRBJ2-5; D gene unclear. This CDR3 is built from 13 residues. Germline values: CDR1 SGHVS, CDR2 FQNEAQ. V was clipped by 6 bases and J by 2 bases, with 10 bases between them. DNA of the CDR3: TGTGCCAGCAGGGTTAGAATGCAAGAGACCCAGTACTTC. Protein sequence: CASRVRMQETQYF.

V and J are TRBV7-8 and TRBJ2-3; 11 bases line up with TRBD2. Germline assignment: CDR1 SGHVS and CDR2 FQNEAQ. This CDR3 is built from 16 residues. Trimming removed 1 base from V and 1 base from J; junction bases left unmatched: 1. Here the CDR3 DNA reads TGTGCCAGCAGCTTAGAGACTAGCGGGGGCACAGATACGCAGTATTTT. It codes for CASSLETSGGTDTQYF.

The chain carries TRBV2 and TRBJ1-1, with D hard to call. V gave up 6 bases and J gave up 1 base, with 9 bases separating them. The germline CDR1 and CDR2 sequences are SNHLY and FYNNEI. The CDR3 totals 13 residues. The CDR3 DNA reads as TGTGCCAGCAGGATACAGCAGAACACTGAAGCTTTCTTT. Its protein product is CASRIQQNTEAFF.